Listed below are T cell receptor beta chains from one sample, sequenced in a study of control samples from healthy donors and cancer patients. Some clones are missing from TCRdb's copy, which holds only in-frame ones; the method was immunoSEQ multiplex PCR. The table has 55,000 to 80,000 clones, roughly nine tenths seen once. Material: PBMCs. These receptors were taken from a man between 60 and 75 years old with colorectal cancer. Each CDR3 is given with its conserved first and last residue. A row's size may be missing; if present it is once, few, many or a size class.

size,J,V,CDR3
-,TRBJ1-3,TRBV28,CAISEGAFGPLRYF
-,TRBJ1-6,TRBV3-1/TRBV3-2,CASSHGGGVDSPLHF
-,TRBJ2-1,TRBV29-1,CSVTGGGTYNEQFF
-,TRBJ2-6,TRBV28,CASSLHSTGANVLTF
once,TRBJ2-1,TRBV6-5,CASRAPSGGGYEQFF
-,TRBJ1-1,TRBV7-9,CASSPAGGQRTMNTEAFF
-,TRBJ1-2,TRBV19,CASASGVSYGYTF
-,TRBJ2-3,TRBV7-6,CASSLDLGQSTDTQYF
-,TRBJ2-7,TRBV18,CASSPQKGQGEQYF
-,TRBJ2-5,TRBV15,CATSRGRETQYF
-,TRBJ1-5,TRBV6-5,CASSHPPQPQHF
-,TRBJ2-7,TRBV5-1,CASSPRTGFGSYEQYF
-,TRBJ1-1,TRBV4-1,CASSQDGTPYMNTEAFF
few,TRBJ1-5,TRBV7-9,CATWGGLSNQPQHF
-,TRBJ1-5,TRBV12-3/TRBV12-4,CAVRLGPNQPQHF
-,TRBJ1-2,TRBV3-1/TRBV3-2,CASSSLGDRAGGYTF
-,TRBJ2-2,TRBV19,CASSQGQSPTGELFF
-,TRBJ2-3,TRBV5-1,CASSLGQLEDTQYF
-,TRBJ2-5,TRBV27,CASSLNLRGRETQYF
-,TRBJ2-5,TRBV6-2/TRBV6-3,CASSYWGFQETQYF
once,TRBJ1-5,TRBV6-5,CASNDRGGNQPQHF
-,TRBJ2-2,TRBV3-1/TRBV3-2,CASSHIYTGELFF
-,TRBJ1-6,TRBV18,CASSLSSYNSPLHF
few,TRBJ1-2,TRBV19,CASSRLDRGRNYGYTF
-,TRBJ1-3,TRBV7-9,CASSKRTQALSGNTIYF
-,TRBJ2-7,TRBV27,CASSLGLAGFYEQYF
-,TRBJ2-1,TRBV6-5,CASIGSGREYNEQFF
-,TRBJ1-2,TRBV2,CASGSGTQGGYTF
-,TRBJ2-7,TRBV7-6,CASSLGRLRGAYEQYF
-,TRBJ2-7,TRBV4-2,CASSQAGGPLEQYF
-,TRBJ1-2,TRBV5-6,CASSSTGGINYGYTF
-,TRBJ2-1,TRBV6-1,CASSDRAYNEQFF
-,TRBJ1-1,TRBV2,CASEGQGLNTEAFF
-,TRBJ2-1,TRBV2,CASSGLGSNNEQFF
-,TRBJ2-5,TRBV7-2,CASSLAGRGETQYF
-,TRBJ1-4,TRBV3-1/TRBV3-2,CASSQGRRGRESEKLFF
-,TRBJ1-1,TRBV19,CASSMDWSNTEAFF
-,TRBJ2-3,TRBV9,CASSVGVADTQYF
-,TRBJ2-7,TRBV4-2,CASSYGTSGVGSYEQYF
-,TRBJ1-5,TRBV6-6,CASSHRRQPQHF
once,TRBJ2-3,TRBV7-2,CASSLHLTSGGRSDTQYF
-,TRBJ2-6,TRBV9,CASSATGGSGANVLTF
-,TRBJ1-3,TRBV18,CASSPEGHSGNTIYF
-,TRBJ2-1,TRBV5-1,CASSPTLTGKNEQFF
-,TRBJ2-1,TRBV15,CATSSSPAGGKVEQFF
-,TRBJ2-1,TRBV7-2,CASSFGTLNEQFF
-,TRBJ2-3,TRBV28,CASNPSAGDTQYF
-,TRBJ2-4,TRBV15,CATSRRGAGPIIQYF
-,TRBJ2-1,TRBV7-2,CASSLGLATDEQFF
-,TRBJ2-2,TRBV7-8,CASSRRDTGELFF
-,TRBJ2-7,TRBV12-3/TRBV12-4,CASSFGQSYEQYF
once,TRBJ2-7,TRBV28,CASSLDEGFEQYF
-,TRBJ2-3,TRBV6-5,CASSYSGVTDTQYF
-,TRBJ2-1,TRBV21-1,CASSKVSGDNEQFF
-,TRBJ2-4,TRBV11-3,CASSSGYDAKNIQYF